Presented here are 6 T cell receptor beta chains from one specimen sequenced in a study of radiotherapy plus CTLA-4 blockade in lung cancer. Some clones are missing from TCRdb's copy, which holds only in-frame ones; the method was immunoSEQ multiplex PCR. The data show over 75,000 clones, with roughly 85% seen just once and around 0.79% held by the top ten. The sequences come from peripheral blood, collected from a patient treated with radiotherapy plus ipilimumab. All receptors come from a human donor with non-small cell lung cancer who had stable disease on radiotherapy plus ipilimumab.

Only a few counts were recorded for this clone. V is TRBV10-3 and J is TRBJ1-2; possibly TRBD1 for D (5 bases). Trimming pared 7 bases from V and 12 bases from J, leaving 12 bases between. Germline values: CDR1 ENHRY, CDR2 SYGVKD. The CDR3 is 10 amino acids. The CDR3 sequence is CAIIRAGNTF. CDR3 nucleotides: TGTGCCATCATTAGGGCAGGGAACACCTTC.

J is TRBJ2-3 and V is TRBV28; tentatively, D is TRBD2 (5 bases). Germline loops: CDR1 MDHEN, CDR2 SYDVKM. The CDR3 spans 14 residues. Trimming left V 8 bases short and J 0 bases short, with 12 bases between. CDR3 DNA sequence: TGTGCCAGCCTTACTAGAACTAGCACAGATACGCAGTATTTT. This encodes CASLTRTSTDTQYF.

The sample holds one count of this clone. The gene calls are TRBV9 and TRBJ2-7; the match to TRBD2 covers 7 bases. CDR1 is SGDLS, CDR2 YYNGEE, per germline. Losses at the gene ends were 0 bases for V and 4 bases for J; bases not matched to a gene: 16. The CDR3 consists of 18 residues. CDR3 bases: TGTGCCAGCAGCGTAGGCGAGGGAGGGCAGGGTCTAAAGTACGAGCAGTACTTC. Translated: CASSVGEGGQGLKYEQYF. The full variable domain, with the rest looked up from reference TRBV9 and TRBJ2-7, is DSGVTQTPKHLITATGQRVTLRCSPRSGDLSVYWYQQSLDQGLQFLIQYYNGEERAKGNILERFSAQQFPDLHSELNLSSLELGDSALYFCASSVGEGGQGLKYEQYFGPGTRLTVT.

This rearrangement joins TRBV9 to TRBJ2-7; D is unclear. V lost 0 bases to trimming and J lost 0 bases, with 7 bases between them. Germline loops: CDR1 SGDLS, CDR2 YYNGEE. The CDR3 runs to 14 residues. The CDR3 loop reads CASSVDVNSYEQYF. Here the CDR3 DNA reads TGTGCCAGCAGCGTAGATGTGAACTCCTACGAGCAGTACTTC.

This clone was recorded a few times. The gene calls are TRBV19 and TRBJ2-7; possibly TRBD1 for D (5 bases). V lost 2 bases, J lost 0 bases, and 14 bases lay in between. Germline V gene data show CDR1 as LNHDA and CDR2 as SQIVND (reference sequence). CDR3 length: 16 residues. The CDR3 region is CASSIQGAPSSYEQYF. CDR3 sequence (DNA): TGTGCCAGTAGTATACAGGGCGCGCCGAGCTCCTACGAGCAGTACTTC.

The genes are TRBV5-6 and TRBJ1-6, with a tentative D call TRBD1 (5 bases). The CDR3 consists of 16 residues. Per the germline V gene, CDR1 is SGHDT and CDR2 is YYEEEE. V was cut by 3 bases and J by 10 bases, with 20 bases left in between. This chain's CDR3 is CASSYTPGQGRSPLHF. CDR3 coding DNA: TGTGCCAGCAGCTATACTCCCGGACAAGGAAGGTCACCCCTCCACTTT.